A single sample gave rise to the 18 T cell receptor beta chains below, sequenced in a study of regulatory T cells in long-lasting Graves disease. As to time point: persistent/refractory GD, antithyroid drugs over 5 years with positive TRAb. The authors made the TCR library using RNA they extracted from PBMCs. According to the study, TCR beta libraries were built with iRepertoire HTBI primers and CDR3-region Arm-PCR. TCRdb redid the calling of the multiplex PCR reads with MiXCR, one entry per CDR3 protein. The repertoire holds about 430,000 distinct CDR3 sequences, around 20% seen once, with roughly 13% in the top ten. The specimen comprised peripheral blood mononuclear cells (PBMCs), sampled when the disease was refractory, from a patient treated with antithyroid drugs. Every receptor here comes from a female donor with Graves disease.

CDR3 protein: CASSLNAGAGTDTQYF. DNA for the CDR3: TGTGCCAGCAGCTTAAACGCGGGGGCGGGCACAGATACGCAGTATTTT. The genes are TRBV7-3 and TRBJ2-3; a possible D gene is TRBD2 (7 bases). The CDR3 extends over 16 amino acids. Looked up from germline, CDR1 is SGHTA and CDR2 is FQGTGA. V lost 1 base, J lost 1 base, and 12 bases lay in between. Supplemented by reference TRBV7-3 and TRBJ2-3, the full variable domain reads GAGVSQTPSNKVTEKGKYVELRCDPISGHTALYWYRQSLGQGPEFLIYFQGTGAADDSGLPNDRFFAVRPEGSVSTLKIQRTERGDSAVYLCASSLNAGAGTDTQYFGPGTRLTVL.

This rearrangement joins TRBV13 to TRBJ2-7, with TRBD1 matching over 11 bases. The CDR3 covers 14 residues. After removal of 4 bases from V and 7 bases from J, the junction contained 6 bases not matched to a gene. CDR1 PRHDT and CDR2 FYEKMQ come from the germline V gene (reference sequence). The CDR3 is CASSSAGTGGEQYF. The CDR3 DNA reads TGTGCCAGCAGCTCCGCCGGGACAGGGGGAGAGCAGTACTTC.

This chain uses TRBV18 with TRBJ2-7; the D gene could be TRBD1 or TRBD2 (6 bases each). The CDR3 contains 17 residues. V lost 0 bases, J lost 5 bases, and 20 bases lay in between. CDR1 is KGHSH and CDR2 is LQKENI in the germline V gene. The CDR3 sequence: CASSPPGGQGNSDEQYF. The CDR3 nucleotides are TGTGCCAGCTCACCACCCGGAGGGCAGGGGAATTCCGACGAGCAGTACTTC.

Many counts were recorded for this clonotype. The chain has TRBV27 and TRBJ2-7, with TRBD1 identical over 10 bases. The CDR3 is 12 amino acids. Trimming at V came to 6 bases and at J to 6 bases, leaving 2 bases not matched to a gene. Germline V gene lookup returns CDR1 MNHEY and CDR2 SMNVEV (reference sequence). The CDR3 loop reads CASRRTGGEQYF. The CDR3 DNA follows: TGTGCCAGCAGGCGGACAGGGGGCGAGCAGTACTTC.

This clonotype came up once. DNA of the CDR3: TGTGCCAGCAGTGAAGCGCCGATGTCGGGTACTCAGTTCTTC. The encoded protein is CASSEAPMSGTQFF. The rearrangement links TRBV7-3 to TRBJ2-1; D is unresolved. The CDR3 length is 14 residues. CDR1 SGHTA and CDR2 FQGTGA come from the germline V gene. V lost 6 bases, J lost 13 bases, and 22 bases lay in between.

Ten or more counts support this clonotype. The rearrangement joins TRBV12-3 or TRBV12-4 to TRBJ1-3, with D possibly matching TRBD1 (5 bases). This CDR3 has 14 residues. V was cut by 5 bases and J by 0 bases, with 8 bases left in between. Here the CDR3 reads CASSPGYSGNTIYF. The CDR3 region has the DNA TGTGCCAGCAGTCCAGGGTACTCTGGAAACACCATATATTTT.

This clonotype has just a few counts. This CDR3 is CSARRSATNEKLFF. The CDR3 DNA follows: TGCAGTGCTAGGAGGTCCGCAACTAATGAAAAACTGTTTTTT. This chain uses TRBV20-1 with TRBJ1-4, with unresolved D. Germline-derived CDR1 and CDR2 are DFQATT and SNEGSKA (reference sequence). V lost 3 bases and J lost 0, with 8 bases in between. This CDR3 has 14 residues.

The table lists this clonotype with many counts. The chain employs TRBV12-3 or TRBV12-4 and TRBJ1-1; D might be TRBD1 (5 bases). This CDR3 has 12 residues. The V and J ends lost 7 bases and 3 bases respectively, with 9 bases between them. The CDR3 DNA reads TGTGCCAGCACCGGGACCTACACTGAAGCTTTCTTT. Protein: CASTGTYTEAFF.

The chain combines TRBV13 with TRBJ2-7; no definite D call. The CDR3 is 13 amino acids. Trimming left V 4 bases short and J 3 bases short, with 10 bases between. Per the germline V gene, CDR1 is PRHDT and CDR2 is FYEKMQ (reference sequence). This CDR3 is CASSSSEFYEQYF. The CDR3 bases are TGTGCCAGCAGCTCCTCAGAGTTCTACGAGCAGTACTTC.

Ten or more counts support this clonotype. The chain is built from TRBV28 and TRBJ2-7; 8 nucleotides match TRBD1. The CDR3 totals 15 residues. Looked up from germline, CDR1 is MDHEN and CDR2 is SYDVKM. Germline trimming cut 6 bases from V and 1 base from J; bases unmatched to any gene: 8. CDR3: CASSLAGGSSYEQYF. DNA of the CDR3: TGTGCCAGCAGCTTGGCAGGGGGCTCGTCCTACGAGCAGTACTTC.

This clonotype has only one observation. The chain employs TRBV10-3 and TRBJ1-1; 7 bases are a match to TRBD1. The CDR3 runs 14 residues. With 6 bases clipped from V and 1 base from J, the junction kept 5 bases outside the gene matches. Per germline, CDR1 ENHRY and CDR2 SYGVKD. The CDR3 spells CAISPWDRNTEAFF. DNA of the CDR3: TGTGCCATCAGCCCTTGGGACAGGAACACTGAAGCTTTCTTT.

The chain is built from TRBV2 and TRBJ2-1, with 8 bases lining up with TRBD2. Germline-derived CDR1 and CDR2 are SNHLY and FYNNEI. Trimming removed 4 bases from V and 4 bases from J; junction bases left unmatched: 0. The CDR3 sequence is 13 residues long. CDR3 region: CASSVAGYNEQFF. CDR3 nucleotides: TGTGCCAGCAGTGTAGCGGGGTACAATGAGCAGTTCTTC.

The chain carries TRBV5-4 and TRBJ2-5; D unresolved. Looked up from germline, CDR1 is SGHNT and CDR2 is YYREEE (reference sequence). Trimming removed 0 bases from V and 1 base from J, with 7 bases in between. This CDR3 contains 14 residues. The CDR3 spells CASSLGNSQETQYF. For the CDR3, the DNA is TGTGCCAGCAGCTTGGGTAACAGCCAAGAGACCCAGTACTTC.

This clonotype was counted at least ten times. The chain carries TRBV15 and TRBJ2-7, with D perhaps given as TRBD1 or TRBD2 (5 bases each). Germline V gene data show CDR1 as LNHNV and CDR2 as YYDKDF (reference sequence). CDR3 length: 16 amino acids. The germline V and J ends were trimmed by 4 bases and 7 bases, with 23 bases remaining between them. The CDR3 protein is CATSNPKAAGPGEQYF. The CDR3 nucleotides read TGTGCCACCAGCAACCCAAAAGCGGCAGGGCCGGGGGAGCAGTACTTC.

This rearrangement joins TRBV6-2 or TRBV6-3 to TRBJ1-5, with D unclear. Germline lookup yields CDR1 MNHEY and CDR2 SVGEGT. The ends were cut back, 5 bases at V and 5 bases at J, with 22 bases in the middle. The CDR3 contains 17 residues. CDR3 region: CASSENPLGEGDQPQHF. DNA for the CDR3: TGTGCCAGCAGTGAAAACCCCCTCGGGGAAGGTGATCAGCCCCAGCATTTT.

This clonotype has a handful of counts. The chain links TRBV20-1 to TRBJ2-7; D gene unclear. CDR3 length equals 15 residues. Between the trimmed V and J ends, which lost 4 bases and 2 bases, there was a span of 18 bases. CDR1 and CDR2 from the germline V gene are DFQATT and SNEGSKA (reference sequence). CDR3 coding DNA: TGCAGTGCTACCCCTTACTCGACTGGCCCCTACGAGCAGTACTTC. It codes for CSATPYSTGPYEQYF.

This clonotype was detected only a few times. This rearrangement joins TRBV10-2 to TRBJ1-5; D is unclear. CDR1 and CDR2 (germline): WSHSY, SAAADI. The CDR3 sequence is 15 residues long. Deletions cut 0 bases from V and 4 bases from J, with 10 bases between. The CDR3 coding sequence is TGCGCCAGCAGTGAGTCCTCCAGGATTAATCAGCCCCAGCATTTT. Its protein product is CASSESSRINQPQHF.

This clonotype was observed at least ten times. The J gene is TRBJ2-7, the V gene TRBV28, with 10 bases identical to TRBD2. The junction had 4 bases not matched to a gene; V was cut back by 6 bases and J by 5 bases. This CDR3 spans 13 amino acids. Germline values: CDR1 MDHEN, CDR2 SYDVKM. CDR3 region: CASRPAGGNEQYF. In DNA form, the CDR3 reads TGTGCCAGCAGACCAGCGGGAGGGAACGAGCAGTACTTC.